The T cell receptor (beta chain) under discussion was sequenced for a study of blood T cell repertoires in COVID-19. Generated by immunoSEQ multiplex PCR, the TCRdb table keeps only in-frame clones and is missing some. The repertoire includes around 70,000 clones, approximately 80% of them detected once, and 10% to 15% sits in the top ten. Germline V lookup: CDR1 MGHRA, CDR2 YSYEKL. J was trimmed by 9 bases and V by 0 bases; bases with no gene match: 4. This CDR3 has 15 residues. The sample consisted of peripheral blood. This TCR came from a human donor in a cohort sampled during active COVID-19. This sequence joins TRBV4-1 and TRBJ1-6; 8 bases are shared with TRBD1. The CDR3 reads CASSQERQGISPLHF. Written as DNA, the CDR3 is TGCGCCAGCAGCCAAGAACGACAGGGGATTTCACCCCTCCACTTT.